The next 20 T cell receptor beta chains were all read from a single sample in a study of T-cell reconstitution after alpha-beta-depleted transplantation in children. Unique molecular identifiers were used to barcode this TCRbeta library. TCRdb passed the PCR reads through MiXCR, listing each CDR3 protein once. The sample consists of a few hundred thousand distinct CDR3 sequences, over 10% of them appearing once. The sample was PBMCs, mostly from graft donor cells, taken 360 days after TCRalphabeta/CD19-depleted stem cell transplant. The source is a male patient aged 5 to 17 who had a stem cell transplant for acute myeloid leukemia, so the T cells may come from the graft donor.

The genes are TRBV9 and TRBJ2-1; no reliable D call. CDR3 length equals 13 residues. In germline, CDR1 is SGDLS, CDR2 YYNGEE. V lost 0 bases to trimming and J lost 7 bases, with 8 bases between them. The CDR3 DNA is TGTGCCAGCAGCGTAGCTCCACCAAATGAGCAGTTCTTC. It encodes CASSVAPPNEQFF.

This clonotype was detected ten times or more. CDR3 nucleotides: TGTGCCAGCAAAAGCTCTGGGGCCAACGTCCTGACTTTC. Residues: CASKSSGANVLTF. The V and J genes are TRBV6-1 and TRBJ2-6; unclear D gene. Germline assignment: CDR1 MNHNS and CDR2 SASEGT. V was shortened by 7 bases and J by 0 bases, with 4 bases between the two germline ends. The CDR3 length is 13 residues.

The gene calls are TRBV27 and TRBJ1-5, with TRBD1 matching over 11 bases. CDR1 is MNHEY and CDR2 is SMNVEV in the germline V gene (reference sequence). J lost 3 bases, V lost 5 bases, and 9 bases had no gene match. This CDR3 has 17 amino acids. The DNA of the CDR3 is TGTGCCAGCAGTCAGATAGGGACAGGGGGATCCAATCAGCCCCAGCATTTT. This sequence encodes CASSQIGTGGSNQPQHF.

This clonotype was seen more than once but under ten times. A junction boundary mismatches the germline segment, possibly from a read error. The chain couples TRBV5-1 to TRBJ2-4; 9 bases agree with TRBD1. The CDR3 sequence is 15 residues long. CDR1 and CDR2 from the germline V gene are SGHRS and YFSETQ. In DNA form, the CDR3 reads TGCGCCAGCAGCTTGGTGGGACAGGGAGAGTTTCTGCAATATTTC. Its protein is CASSLVGQGEFLQYF.

The chain employs TRBV9 and TRBJ2-1, with D uncertain. Germline V gene sequence: CDR1 SGDLS, CDR2 YYNGEE. The length of the CDR3 is 14 residues. The germline V and J ends were trimmed by 1 base and 6 bases, with 11 bases remaining between them. In DNA form, the CDR3 reads TGTGCCAGCAGCGTATACGGCAGCCCCAATGAGCAGTTCTTC. Translated, it gives CASSVYGSPNEQFF.

The V call is TRBV20-1, the J call TRBJ2-3; 8 bases fit TRBD2. Germline loops: CDR1 DFQATT, CDR2 SNEGSKA (reference sequence). The CDR3 is 19 residues long. DNA of the CDR3: TGCCGTTCTGAGCGGGAGTCGCGTTCCGACGGACCCCGCACAGATACGCAGTATTTT. Its translation is CRSERESRSDGPRTDTQYF.

This chain links TRBV7-2 with TRBJ2-3; TRBD2 is a possible D gene (5 bases). V lost 1 base, J lost 1 base, and 9 bases lay in between. Germline V gene sequence: CDR1 SGHTA, CDR2 FQGNSA. The CDR3 contains 15 residues. CDR3 in amino acids: CASSLGASRTDTQYF. Here the CDR3 DNA reads TGTGCCAGCAGCTTAGGGGCTAGCCGCACAGATACGCAGTATTTT.

The gene calls are TRBV7-2 and TRBJ2-1; the match to TRBD2 covers 9 bases. This CDR3 is built from 21 residues. Trimming removed 0 bases from V and 4 bases from J; junction bases left unmatched: 19. The germline V gene encodes CDR1 SGHTA and CDR2 FQGNSA. CDR3 amino acids: CASSLADDRRPGLAWYNEQFF. The DNA of the CDR3 is TGTGCCAGCAGCTTAGCGGACGACAGGCGACCGGGACTAGCCTGGTACAATGAGCAGTTCTTC.

This clonotype has a count of ten or more. The chain employs TRBV29-1 and TRBJ2-7; possibly TRBD2 for D (5 bases). V was clipped by 4 bases and J by 2 bases, with 6 bases between them. The CDR3 consists of 11 residues. CDR1 SQVTM and CDR2 ANQGSEA come from the germline V gene. The CDR3 DNA reads TGCAGCGTTGTCGGGGCCTACGAGCAGTACTTC. Its protein is CSVVGAYEQYF.

This clonotype was counted only a few times. The chain is built from TRBV28 and TRBJ2-5, with TRBD1 matching 7 bases. The CDR3 totals 21 residues. Trimming removed 3 bases from V and 0 bases from J; junction bases left unmatched: 22. The germline V gene encodes CDR1 MDHEN and CDR2 SYDVKM. CDR3 nucleotide sequence: TGTGCCAGCAGTTTCCTAAATAGTCCCGGGACAGATCGTTACTACCAAGAGACCCAGTACTTC. Encoded protein: CASSFLNSPGTDRYYQETQYF.

The chain is built from TRBV28 and TRBJ2-2; D perhaps matches TRBD2 (5 bases). Trimming shortened V by 5 bases and J by 0 bases, and 10 bases separated the two germline ends. This CDR3 has 15 amino acids. Germline CDR1 MDHEN, CDR2 SYDVKM. The CDR3 DNA is TGTGCCAGCAGTACCAGGACTCCGAACACCGGGGAGCTGTTTTTT. Amino acid sequence: CASSTRTPNTGELFF. Full variable domain (outside the CDR3, taken from reference TRBV28 and TRBJ2-2): DVKVTQSSRYLVKRTGEKVFLECVQDMDHENMFWYRQDPGLGLRLIYFSYDVKMKEKGDIPEGYSVSREKKERFSLILESASTNQTSMYLCASSTRTPNTGELFFGEGSRLTVL.

This clonotype was observed a handful of times. CDR3 in amino acids: CSARDPRQGGDTQYF. The CDR3 DNA reads as TGCAGTGCTAGAGATCCCAGACAGGGAGGAGATACGCAGTATTTT. This chain connects TRBV20-1 to TRBJ2-3, with D possibly TRBD1 on 7 matching bases. Deletions cut 0 bases from V and 5 bases from J, with 15 bases between. This CDR3 is 15 amino acids long. CDR1 DFQATT and CDR2 SNEGSKA come from the germline V gene (reference sequence).

This chain links TRBV4-3 with TRBJ2-1; 10 bases align to TRBD1. CDR3 size: 15 residues. CDR1 LGHNA and CDR2 YSLEER come from the germline V gene. V lost 4 bases to trimming and J lost 7 bases; unmatched junction nucleotides: 7. Here the CDR3 reads CASSRRDRGFNEQFF. The DNA for the CDR3 is TGCGCCAGCAGCCGCCGGGACAGGGGATTTAATGAGCAGTTCTTC.

This clonotype has only a few counts. This chain uses TRBV7-9 with TRBJ2-3; 11 bases are a match to TRBD2. J lost 3 bases, V lost 2 bases, and 7 bases had no gene match. The CDR3 contains 17 residues. Per germline, CDR1 SEHNR and CDR2 FQNEAQ (reference sequence). DNA of the CDR3: TGTGCCAGCAGCTTAAACTTACTAGCGGGAGTGACAGATACGCAGTATTTT. Its protein product is CASSLNLLAGVTDTQYF. The full variable domain, in which reference TRBV7-9 and TRBJ2-3 provide the parts outside the CDR3, is DTGVSQNPRHKITKRGQNVTFRCDPISEHNRLYWYRQTLGQGPEFLTYFQNEAQLEKSRLLSDRFSAERPKGSFSTLEIQRTEQGDSAMYLCASSLNLLAGVTDTQYFGPGTRLTVL.

The V call is TRBV12-3 or TRBV12-4, the J call TRBJ1-5; D is uncertain. The V and J ends lost 0 bases and 6 bases respectively, with 9 bases between them. The CDR3 has 14 amino acids. The CDR3 protein is CASSLAYLGQPQHF. CDR3 coding DNA: TGTGCCAGCAGTTTAGCGTATTTGGGTCAGCCCCAGCATTTT.

The V gene is TRBV12-3 or TRBV12-4, the J gene TRBJ2-7, with 7 bases matching TRBD2. The CDR3 is 17 residues long. V dropped 3 bases and J dropped 0; count of bases not matched to a gene: 11. CDR3 sequence (DNA): TGTGCCAGCAGTTTCTCCCTGGGGGGAGGGAGCTCCTACGAGCAGTACTTC. It specifies CASSFSLGGGSSYEQYF.

This clonotype was recorded at least ten times. The rearrangement joins TRBV5-1 to TRBJ2-5, with 9 bases that match TRBD2. The V segment lost 3 bases and the J segment 3 bases; nucleotides outside the gene matches: 9. Per germline, CDR1 SGHRS and CDR2 YFSETQ. The CDR3 extends over 16 amino acids. The chain's CDR3 is CASSYLLAGGKETQYF. CDR3 nucleotide sequence: TGCGCCAGCAGCTACCTTTTGGCGGGGGGGAAAGAGACCCAGTACTTC.

Ten or more counts support this clonotype. This chain links TRBV5-1 with TRBJ2-3, with TRBD2 matching 8 bases. The length of the CDR3 is 15 residues. Per the germline V gene, CDR1 is SGHRS and CDR2 is YFSETQ. Trimming took 4 bases from V and 5 from J; bases not matched to a gene: 9. The CDR3 DNA sequence: TGCGCCAGCAGCCGACAGAGCGGGAGACAAGATACGCAGTATTTT. Its translation is CASSRQSGRQDTQYF. Filled out from reference TRBV5-1 and TRBJ2-3, the complete variable domain reads KAGVTQTPRYLIKTRGQQVTLSCSPISGHRSVSWYQQTPGQGLQFLFEYFSETQRNKGNFPGRFSGRQFSNSRSEMNVSTLELGDSALYLCASSRQSGRQDTQYFGPGTRLTVL.

The rearrangement links TRBV6-5 to TRBJ1-1, with a weak D call TRBD1 (6 bases). The CDR3 totals 15 residues. Trimming cost V 4 bases and J 5 bases, with 17 bases left between them. The germline CDR1 and CDR2 sequences are MNHEY and SVGAGI. The CDR3 nucleotides read TGTGCCAGCAGTTCACGTCTGGGGGCGGGGACTGAAGCTTTCTTT. This gives the protein CASSSRLGAGTEAFF.

This clonotype was observed a few times. The chain uses TRBV3-1 and TRBJ2-3, with unresolved D. This CDR3 contains 16 residues. Germline assignment: CDR1 LGHDT and CDR2 YNNKEL (reference sequence). The V end lost 0 bases, the J end lost 8 bases, and 18 bases lay between the germline ends. The CDR3 reads CASSQEAWPSQSTQYF. CDR3 DNA: TGTGCCAGCAGCCAAGAGGCTTGGCCTAGTCAGAGTACGCAGTATTTT.